The 14 T cell receptor beta chains in this list originate from one sample, sequenced in a study of long-term antiretroviral therapy in people with HIV (dated by TCRdb to between 2021 and 2022). The immunoSEQ hsTCRB v3.0 assay was used at survey level resolution for TRB variable region sequencing. Drawn from immuneACCESS, this table holds only the in-frame rearrangements with V and J called that TCRdb kept. Clones are partly lost; checked studies trace under half to an unresolved V gene and leave the rest unexplained. This sample gives 40,000 to 45,000 clones in total; roughly 96% of them show up just once. The top ten hold 2.7% of the sample. The specimen was unsorted PBMCs, collected 3.7 years after starting antiretroviral therapy. The source of these receptors is a woman aged 50 to 60 with HIV.

The chain has TRBV6-5 and TRBJ1-1, with D unclear. The CDR3 sequence is 11 residues long. V lost 7 bases and J lost 0, with 3 bases in between. Germline CDR1 and CDR2: MNHEY and SVGAGI. The CDR3 reads CASKLNTEAFF. Written as DNA, the CDR3 is TGTGCCAGCAAGCTGAACACTGAAGCTTTCTTT.

This clone was found a few times. The chain has TRBV27 and TRBJ1-4; 10 bases match TRBD1. J gave up 5 bases and V 4 bases, and 4 bases lay outside the gene matches. Germline V gene sequence: CDR1 MNHEY, CDR2 SMNVEV (reference sequence). The length of the CDR3 is 15 residues. Here the CDR3 reads CASSSRTGGNEKLFF. CDR3 DNA sequence: TGTGCCAGCAGTTCCCGGACAGGGGGGAATGAAAAACTGTTTTTT.

The chain couples TRBV2 to TRBJ2-5; D remains ambiguous. This CDR3 is 13 amino acids long. Per germline, CDR1 SNHLY and CDR2 FYNNEI. Trimming pared 4 bases from V and 2 bases from J, leaving 8 bases between. The CDR3 DNA sequence: TGTGCCAGCAGTGTACAGTTTCAAGAGACCCAGTACTTC. Its translation is CASSVQFQETQYF.

The chain has TRBV30 and TRBJ2-7, with D perhaps matching TRBD1 or TRBD2 (5 bases each). The CDR3 has 12 residues. Trimming cost V 7 bases and J 2 bases, with 12 bases left between them. Germline lookup yields CDR1 GTSNPN and CDR2 SVGIG (reference sequence). The CDR3 DNA reads as TGTGCCTTGGAATTGGGGGCCTACGAGCAGTACTTC. Translating it yields CALELGAYEQYF. The complete variable domain, with remaining parts taken from reference TRBV30 and TRBJ2-7, reads SQTIHQWPATLVQPVGSPLSLECTVEGTSNPNLYWYRQAAGRGLQLLFYSVGIGQISSEVPQNLSASRPQDRQFILSSKKLLLSDSGFYLCALELGAYEQYFGPGTRLTVT.

In this sample, this clone turned up once. The chain carries TRBV5-1 and TRBJ2-7, with a tentative D call TRBD1 (5 bases). V was shortened by 6 bases and J by 5 bases, with 15 bases between the two germline ends. The CDR3 spans 13 residues. Germline V CDR1 and CDR2: SGHRS, YFSETQ. DNA of the CDR3: TGCGCCAGCAATAGTATCAGGGCGGACGAGCAGTACTTC. Protein product: CASNSIRADEQYF.

The chain links TRBV5-1 to TRBJ2-7, with D unclear. Germline assignment: CDR1 SGHRS and CDR2 YFSETQ. This CDR3 region has 13 residues. Between the trimmed V and J ends, which lost 2 bases and 2 bases, there was a span of 8 bases. The chain's CDR3 is CASSLGSTYEQYF. The DNA of the CDR3 is TGCGCCAGCAGCTTAGGCAGTACCTACGAGCAGTACTTC.

The V call is TRBV9, the J call TRBJ2-5, with 10 nucleotides matching TRBD2. The CDR3 is 19 residues long. V lost 4 bases, J lost 0 bases, and 15 bases stayed unmatched. The V gene's germline CDR1 is SGDLS and CDR2 YYNGEE. The DNA of the CDR3 is TGTGCCAGCAGCCGCCTAATAGAGCGGGGGGGCCTGTACCAAGAGACCCAGTACTTC. Its translation is CASSRLIERGGLYQETQYF.

The CDR3 DNA sequence: TGTGCCAGCAGCTTGGGGGGGCTTCCCGAGCAGTACTTC. It encodes CASSLGGLPEQYF. The chain employs TRBV7-2 and TRBJ2-7, with D possibly matching TRBD2 (7 bases). Germline V gene lookup returns CDR1 SGHTA and CDR2 FQGNSA. This CDR3 has 13 residues. The ends were cut back, 3 bases at V and 6 bases at J, with 12 bases in the middle.

This clone appeared once. The rearrangement joins TRBV9 to TRBJ2-7; D uncertain. Per the germline V gene, CDR1 is SGDLS and CDR2 is YYNGEE. V shed 0 bases and J shed 0 bases, with 10 bases lying between them. This CDR3 contains 15 residues. For the CDR3, the DNA is TGTGCCAGCAGCGTAGAACTCGAAAGCTCCTACGAGCAGTACTTC. Residues: CASSVELESSYEQYF. The whole variable domain, remainder taken from reference TRBV9 and TRBJ2-7, is DSGVTQTPKHLITATGQRVTLRCSPRSGDLSVYWYQQSLDQGLQFLIQYYNGEERAKGNILERFSAQQFPDLHSELNLSSLELGDSALYFCASSVELESSYEQYFGPGTRLTVT.

This chain connects TRBV2 to TRBJ2-7, with D possibly matching TRBD2 (6 bases). CDR1 and CDR2 from the germline V gene are SNHLY and FYNNEI. This CDR3 contains 15 residues. V shed 1 base and J shed 7 bases, with 17 bases lying between them. CDR3 nucleotide sequence: TGTGCCAGCAGTGAAGGGAAAGGCGCGGGGCCGGAGCAGTACTTC. Translation: CASSEGKGAGPEQYF. Based on the CDR3 plus reference TRBV2 and TRBJ2-7, the full variable domain is EPEVTQTPSHQVTQMGQEVILRCVPISNHLYFYWYRQILGQKVEFLVSFYNNEISEKSEIFDDQFSVERPDGSNFTLKIRSTKLEDSAMYFCASSEGKGAGPEQYFGPGTRLTVT.

This chain uses TRBV7-9 with TRBJ2-1, with D hard to call. V lost 2 bases and J 0 bases, leaving 5 bases between the germline ends. Per the germline V gene, CDR1 is SEHNR and CDR2 is FQNEAQ (reference sequence). The CDR3 has 14 amino acids. The CDR3 here is CASSLSNSYNEQFF. The CDR3, as DNA: TGTGCCAGCAGCTTATCTAACTCCTACAATGAGCAGTTCTTC.

The chain joins TRBV5-4 to TRBJ1-6; possible D gene TRBD1, 5 bases. Germline CDR1 and CDR2: SGHNT and YYREEE (reference sequence). V shed 0 bases and J shed 9 bases, with 13 bases lying between them. This CDR3 contains 15 residues. CDR3 amino acids: CASSLGPGKGSPLHF. The DNA for the CDR3 is TGTGCCAGCAGCTTGGGTCCAGGGAAGGGTTCACCCCTCCACTTT.

The chain combines TRBV5-5 with TRBJ2-3, with TRBD1 matching over 7 bases. CDR3 size: 15 residues. CDR1 is SGHKS and CDR2 is YYEKEE in the germline V gene (reference sequence). V shed 3 bases and J 0 bases; nucleotides not matched to a gene: 4. The CDR3 loop is CASSSTGSSTDTQYF. DNA for the CDR3: TGTGCCAGCAGCTCGACAGGGTCTAGCACAGATACGCAGTATTTT.

This chain joins TRBV29-1 and TRBJ1-3; no clear D gene. The CDR3 runs 12 residues. Trimming shortened V by 3 bases and J by 3 bases, and 6 bases separated the two germline ends. Germline V CDR1 and CDR2: SQVTM, ANQGSEA. The DNA for the CDR3 is TGCAGCGTTGAGTTAGATGGAAACACCATATATTTT. Its translation: CSVELDGNTIYF.